The TCR beta chain under discussion was sequenced for a study of cytomegalovirus exposure and HLA in healthy donors. Germline CDR1 reads LNHDA; CDR2 reads SQIVND (reference sequence). This CDR3 region has 13 residues. Trimming cost V 3 bases and J 1 base, with 6 bases left between them. Primers included in the PCR were 60 Vbeta and 13 Jbeta primers. Measured with immunoSEQ multiplex PCR; TCRdb has only the in-frame clones, and not every one. The table records about 200,000 clones, 86% of them present only once. V usage is TRBV19 and J usage is TRBJ2-5; no firm D call. Sequencing was done on a sample of PBMCs. This receptor was identified in a woman in her 30s in good health and CMV-seronegative. CDR3 loop: CASSIGPQETQYF. DNA of the CDR3: TGTGCCAGTAGTATTGGCCCCCAAGAGACCCAGTACTTC.